What follows are 23 T cell receptor beta chains derived from one specimen sequenced in a study of blood T cell repertoires in COVID-19. Generated by immunoSEQ multiplex PCR, the TCRdb table keeps only in-frame clones and is missing some. This sample has approximately 230,000 clones, with roughly 88% found just once. Sequenced input: peripheral blood. The receptors come from a woman in her thirties or forties who had recovered from COVID-19.

This clone was found once. The CDR3 is CATSRDSAGNSPLHF. The CDR3 DNA reads TGTGCCACCAGCAGAGATTCCGCGGGGAATTCACCCCTCCACTTT. The chain links TRBV15 to TRBJ1-6; no firm D call. From germline, CDR1 is LNHNV and CDR2 YYDKDF (reference sequence). The V and J ends lost 0 bases and 7 bases respectively, with 10 bases between them. This CDR3 has 15 residues.

This chain links TRBV5-1 with TRBJ1-3, with TRBD1 matching 9 bases. There are 15 residues in the CDR3. The V segment lost 4 bases and the J segment 3 bases; nucleotides outside the gene matches: 5. Germline V gene data show CDR1 as SGHRS and CDR2 as YFSETQ. This CDR3 is CASSVDRGDGNTIYF. CDR3 DNA sequence: TGCGCCAGCAGCGTTGACAGGGGGGATGGAAACACCATATATTTT.

This clone was detected only a few times. The gene calls are TRBV4-2 and TRBJ2-7, with D tentatively TRBD2 (6 bases). Trimming removed 2 bases at V and 2 bases at J, with 13 bases between. The CDR3 totals 15 residues. Germline V gene lookup returns CDR1 LGHNA and CDR2 YNFKEQ. CDR3: CASSQSSASPYEQYF. As DNA, the CDR3 is TGTGCCAGCAGCCAATCTAGCGCCTCTCCCTACGAGCAGTACTTC.

The J gene is TRBJ2-2, the V gene TRBV4-1; no clear D gene. The ends were cut back, 0 bases at V and 6 bases at J, with 11 bases in the middle. This CDR3 has 15 amino acids. The germline CDR1 and CDR2 sequences are MGHRA and YSYEKL. The CDR3 spells CASSQEVRVAGELFF. The CDR3 DNA sequence: TGCGCCAGCAGCCAAGAGGTTCGAGTAGCCGGGGAGCTGTTTTTT.

J is TRBJ1-2 and V is TRBV4-1; TRBD1 agrees at 9 bases. The CDR3 covers 15 residues. After removal of 5 bases from V and 6 bases from J, the junction contained 10 bases not matched to a gene. Per the germline V gene, CDR1 is MGHRA and CDR2 is YSYEKL. The CDR3, as DNA: TGCGCCAGCAGCTTACCGGACAGGGGTATCCATGGCTACACCTTC. This gives the protein CASSLPDRGIHGYTF.

The chain is built from TRBV4-1 and TRBJ2-5; 8 positions agree with TRBD1. V lost 2 bases, J lost 4 bases, and 6 bases stayed unmatched. The CDR3 runs 15 residues. Per the germline V gene, CDR1 is MGHRA and CDR2 is YSYEKL. For the CDR3, the DNA is TGCGCCAGCAGCCAATCGACGGGACAGGTAGAGACCCAGTACTTC. It codes for CASSQSTGQVETQYF.

The rearrangement uses TRBV13 and TRBJ1-2, with 8 bases aligning to TRBD1. J was trimmed by 4 bases and V by 5 bases; bases with no gene match: 6. This CDR3 is 14 amino acids long. Per the germline V gene, CDR1 is PRHDT and CDR2 is FYEKMQ (reference sequence). The CDR3 DNA reads TGTGCCAGCAGCACAGGACAGGGTGGCTATGGCTACACCTTC. It specifies CASSTGQGGYGYTF.

The J gene is TRBJ1-1, the V gene TRBV21-1. TRBV21-1 is a listed pseudogene. The CDR3 is 19 amino acids. CDR3 DNA sequence: TGTGCCAGCAGACACATTTCGAAGAGGGCAGGAAGCATGAACACTGAAGCTTTCTTT. Its protein is CASRHISKRAGSMNTEAFF.

The CDR3 coding sequence is TGTGCCAGCAGCTCGAGGACAGCCGATAATTCACCCCTCCACTTT. Translated: CASSSRTADNSPLHF. The chain employs TRBV7-2 and TRBJ1-6; tentative D call: TRBD1 (6 bases). Between the trimmed V and J ends, which lost 4 bases and 5 bases, there was a span of 12 bases. The CDR3 is 15 residues long. Germline CDR1 is SGHTA and CDR2 is FQGNSA.

The CDR3 protein is CASSPRMDSSYEQYF. In DNA form, the CDR3 reads TGTGCCAGCAGCCCCCGGATGGACTCATCCTACGAGCAGTACTTC. This chain joins TRBV9 and TRBJ2-7, with a tentative D call TRBD2 (5 bases). Trimming shortened V by 4 bases and J by 1 base, and 15 bases separated the two germline ends. Germline lookup yields CDR1 SGDLS and CDR2 YYNGEE. The CDR3 totals 15 residues.

The rearrangement uses TRBV11-3 and TRBJ2-5; 8 nucleotides line up with TRBD2. V shed 1 base, J shed 4 bases, and the junction held 8 bases outside the gene matches. This CDR3 is 16 amino acids long. Germline V lookup: CDR1 SGHNT, CDR2 YENEEA. The CDR3, as DNA: TGTGCCAGCAGCTTAGGGGCAGCGGGAGTACGAGAGACCCAGTACTTC. The encoded protein is CASSLGAAGVRETQYF.

The chain links TRBV28 to TRBJ2-4, with D perhaps matching TRBD1 (5 bases). Germline assignment: CDR1 MDHEN and CDR2 SYDVKM. Trimming stripped 3 bases from V and 2 bases from J, with 14 bases between. The CDR3 length is 16 residues. The CDR3 coding sequence is TGTGCCAGCAGTTTTTACCAGGGTGCGACCAAAAACATTCAGTACTTC. It translates to CASSFYQGATKNIQYF.

The genes are TRBV19 and TRBJ2-2; TRBD2 is a possible D gene (6 bases). V dropped 6 bases and J dropped 6 bases, with 20 bases sitting between them. The CDR3 loop spans 16 amino acids. CDR1 is LNHDA, CDR2 SQIVND, per germline (reference sequence). CDR3 DNA: TGTGCCAGTAGCGTCGCGGGACTTGATTCCTCCGGGGAGCTGTTTTTT. Protein sequence: CASSVAGLDSSGELFF.

V and J are TRBV12-5 and TRBJ2-1; 9 bases agree with TRBD2. The CDR3 loop spans 16 amino acids. The germline V gene encodes CDR1 LGHNT and CDR2 FRNRAP. The J segment lost 8 bases and the V segment lost 2 bases, leaving 10 bases of the junction unmatched. The DNA of the CDR3 is TGTGCTAGTGGTTTGACTAGGGTAGCGGGAGTTCATGAGCAGTTCTTC. Translating gives CASGLTRVAGVHEQFF.

The chain couples TRBV10-3 to TRBJ2-3; D call uncertain. V was pared by 3 bases and J by 3 bases, with 13 bases between. The germline V gene encodes CDR1 ENHRY and CDR2 SYGVKD. The CDR3 is 15 residues long. CDR3 nucleotide sequence: TGTGCCATCAGTGATCTAGTGTCCCAGACAGATACGCAGTATTTT. Amino acid sequence: CAISDLVSQTDTQYF.

This chain links TRBV5-6 with TRBJ2-7; 10 nucleotides align to TRBD1. The CDR3 totals 17 residues. Germline V gives CDR1 SGHDT, CDR2 YYEEEE. The V segment lost 4 bases and the J segment 1 base; nucleotides outside the gene matches: 11. Here the CDR3 reads CASSAVGDRGPSYEQYF. DNA of the CDR3: TGTGCCAGCAGCGCCGTCGGGGACAGGGGCCCTTCCTACGAGCAGTACTTC.

J is TRBJ2-3 and V is TRBV7-9, with D perhaps matching TRBD1 (5 bases). The V end was cut by 5 bases, the J end by 1 base, with 13 bases between. The CDR3 has 15 residues. Germline CDR1 is SEHNR and CDR2 is FQNEAQ (reference sequence). The CDR3 reads CASSLQGMGTDTQYF. CDR3 DNA: TGTGCCAGCAGCCTTCAGGGAATGGGCACAGATACGCAGTATTTT.

The chain couples TRBV29-1 to TRBJ2-3, with 11 bases that match TRBD2. After removal of 7 bases from V and 0 bases from J, the junction contained 9 bases not matched to a gene. CDR1 SQVTM and CDR2 ANQGSEA come from the germline V gene. The CDR3 sequence is 16 residues long. CDR3 protein: CSATSGSGSSTDTQYF. Here the CDR3 DNA reads TGCAGCGCTACTAGCGGGAGTGGATCGAGCACAGATACGCAGTATTTT.

In its sample, this clone was seen many times. The J gene is TRBJ1-3, the V gene TRBV6-1; D might be TRBD1 (5 bases). Trimming removed 1 base from V and 3 bases from J, with 7 bases in between. Germline CDR1 and CDR2: MNHNS and SASEGT. The CDR3 covers 14 residues. The CDR3 region has the DNA TGTGCCAGCAGTGAAGGGGGCCGTGGAAACACCATATATTTT. This encodes CASSEGGRGNTIYF.

The genes are TRBV6-2 or TRBV6-3 and TRBJ2-7, with D possibly matching TRBD1 (6 bases). Trimming pared 5 bases from V and 0 bases from J, leaving 23 bases between. Germline lookup yields CDR1 MNHEY and CDR2 SVGEGT. The CDR3 has 18 residues. In nucleotides, the CDR3 is TGTGCCAGCAGTAAGGGACAACAAAACCGTCCCAGCTCCTACGAGCAGTACTTC. Encoded protein: CASSKGQQNRPSSYEQYF.

Here the CDR3 reads CATRTPWGTGDNEQFF. CDR3 DNA: TGTGCCACCAGGACCCCGTGGGGCACAGGGGATAATGAGCAGTTCTTC. The genes are TRBV15 and TRBJ2-1, with 7 bases fitting TRBD1. The CDR3 spans 16 residues. V shed 6 bases, J shed 7 bases, and the junction held 15 bases outside the gene matches. CDR1 is LNHNV and CDR2 is YYDKDF in the germline V gene (reference sequence).

The V gene is TRBV19, the J gene TRBJ2-4; TRBD2 matches at 13 bases. CDR1 and CDR2 from the germline V gene are LNHDA and SQIVND (reference sequence). The CDR3 has 19 amino acids. V dropped 0 bases and J dropped 1; count of bases not matched to a gene: 6. CDR3 loop: CASSIEGLAGSLAKNIQYF. The DNA for the CDR3 is TGTGCCAGTAGTATAGAGGGACTAGCGGGATCGTTGGCCAAAAACATTCAGTACTTC.

The chain couples TRBV5-4 to TRBJ2-3; D is perhaps TRBD2 (6 bases). V was pared by 4 bases and J by 2 bases, with 14 bases between. In germline, CDR1 is SGHNT, CDR2 YYREEE (reference sequence). The CDR3 length is 15 residues. CDR3 region: CASSQSGLHTDTQYF. The CDR3 nucleotides read TGTGCCAGCAGCCAATCGGGACTGCACACAGATACGCAGTATTTT.